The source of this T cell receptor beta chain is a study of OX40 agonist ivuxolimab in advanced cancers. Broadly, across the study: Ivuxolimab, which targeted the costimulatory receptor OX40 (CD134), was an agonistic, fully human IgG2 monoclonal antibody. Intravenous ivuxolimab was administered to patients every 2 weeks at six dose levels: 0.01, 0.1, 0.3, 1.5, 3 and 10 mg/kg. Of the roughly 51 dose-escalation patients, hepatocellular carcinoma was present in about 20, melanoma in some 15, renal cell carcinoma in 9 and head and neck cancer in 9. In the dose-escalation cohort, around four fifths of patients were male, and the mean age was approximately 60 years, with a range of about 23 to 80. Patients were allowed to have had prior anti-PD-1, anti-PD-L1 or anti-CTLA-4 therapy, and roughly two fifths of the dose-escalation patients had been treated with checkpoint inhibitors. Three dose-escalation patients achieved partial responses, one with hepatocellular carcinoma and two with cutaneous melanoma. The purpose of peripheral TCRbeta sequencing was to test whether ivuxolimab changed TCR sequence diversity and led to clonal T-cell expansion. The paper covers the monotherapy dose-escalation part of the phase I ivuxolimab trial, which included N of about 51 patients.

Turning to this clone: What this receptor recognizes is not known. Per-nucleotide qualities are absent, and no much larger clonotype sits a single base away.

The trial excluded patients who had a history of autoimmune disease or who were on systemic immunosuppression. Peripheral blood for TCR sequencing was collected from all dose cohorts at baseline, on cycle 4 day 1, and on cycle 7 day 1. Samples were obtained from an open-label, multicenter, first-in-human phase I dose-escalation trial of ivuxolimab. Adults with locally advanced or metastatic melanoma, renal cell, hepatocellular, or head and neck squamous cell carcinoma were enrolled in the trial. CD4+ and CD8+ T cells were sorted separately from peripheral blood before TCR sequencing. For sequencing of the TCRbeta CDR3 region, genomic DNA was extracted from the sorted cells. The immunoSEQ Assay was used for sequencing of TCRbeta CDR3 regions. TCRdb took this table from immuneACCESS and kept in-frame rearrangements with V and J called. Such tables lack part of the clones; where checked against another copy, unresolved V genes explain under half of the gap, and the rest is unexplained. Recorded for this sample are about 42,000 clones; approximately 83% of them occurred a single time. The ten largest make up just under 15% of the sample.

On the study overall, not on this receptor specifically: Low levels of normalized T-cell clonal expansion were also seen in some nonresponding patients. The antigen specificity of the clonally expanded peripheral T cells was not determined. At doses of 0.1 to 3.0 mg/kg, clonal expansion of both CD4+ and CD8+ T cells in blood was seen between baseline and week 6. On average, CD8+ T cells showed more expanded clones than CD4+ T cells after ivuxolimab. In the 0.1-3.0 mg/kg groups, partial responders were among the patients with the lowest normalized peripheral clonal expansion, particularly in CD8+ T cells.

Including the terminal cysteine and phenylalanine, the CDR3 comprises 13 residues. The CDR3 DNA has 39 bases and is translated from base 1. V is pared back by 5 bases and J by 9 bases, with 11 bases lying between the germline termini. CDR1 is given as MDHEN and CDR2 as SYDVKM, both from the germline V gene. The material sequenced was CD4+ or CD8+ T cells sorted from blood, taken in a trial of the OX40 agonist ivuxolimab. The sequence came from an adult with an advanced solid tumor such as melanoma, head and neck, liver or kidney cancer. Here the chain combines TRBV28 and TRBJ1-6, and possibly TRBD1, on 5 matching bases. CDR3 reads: CASSNPGRSPLHF. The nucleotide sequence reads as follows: TGTGCCAGCAGTAACCCAGGGCGTTCACCCCTCCACTTT.